This T cell receptor (beta chain) was captured by sequencing in a study of blood T cell repertoires in COVID-19. At the level of the study: PBMCs, B-cell-depleted T cells, or T cells were the source of the cDNA or gDNA that made up the material.

Germline V gene data show CDR1 as MNHEY and CDR2 as SMNVEV (reference sequence). This CDR3 region has 18 residues. V lost 0 bases to trimming and J lost 4 bases, with 22 bases between them. Per the original methods: By means of reference gene primer amplification, nucleated cell counts were estimated. Assay: immunoSEQ multiplex PCR; the TCRdb copy retains only in-frame clones and omits some. The V and J calls and clone size were taken over from that table, and D and trimming were inferred from the DNA. The sample consists of some 72,000 clones, roughly 90% of them appearing once. The sample taken for sequencing was peripheral blood. This TCR was sampled from a man between 50 and 59 years old with active COVID-19. The rearrangement uses TRBV27 and TRBJ2-7; a possible D gene is TRBD2 (5 bases). CDR3 sequence: CASSLSPPPLSALYEQYF. The CDR3 region has the DNA TGTGCCAGCAGTTTATCGCCCCCTCCCCTTAGCGCCTTGTACGAGCAGTACTTC.